Each of the 30 T cell receptor beta chains below was sequenced from the same sample in a study of cytomegalovirus exposure and HLA in healthy donors. Amplification used 60 Vbeta primers and 13 Jbeta primers. Generated by immunoSEQ multiplex PCR, the TCRdb table keeps only in-frame clones and is missing some. This table holds tens of thousands of clones, about 80% found once. Sequencing was done on a sample of PBMCs. The receptors come from a man aged 25-40 years in good health and CMV-seropositive.

The chain is built from TRBV19 and TRBJ2-2; possible D gene TRBD1, 7 bases. Trimming removed 3 bases from V and 3 bases from J, with 14 bases in between. Germline loops: CDR1 LNHDA, CDR2 SQIVND (reference sequence). The CDR3 is 16 residues long. The CDR3 loop is CASSIGAGGYTGELFF. The CDR3 DNA is TGTGCCAGTAGTATTGGTGCAGGGGGGTACACCGGGGAGCTGTTTTTT.

The chain joins TRBV7-2 to TRBJ1-3; 8 bases are a match to TRBD1. CDR1 is SGHTA and CDR2 is FQGNSA in the germline V gene. This CDR3 region has 15 residues. The V segment lost 5 bases and the J segment 2 bases; nucleotides outside the gene matches: 5. CDR3 amino acids: CASSLGQGTGNTIYF. In DNA, the CDR3 is TGTGCCAGCAGCCTCGGACAGGGAACTGGAAACACCATATATTTT.

The chain carries TRBV13 and TRBJ1-1; D not resolved. The length of the CDR3 is 15 residues. CDR1 is PRHDT, CDR2 FYEKMQ, per germline (reference sequence). V was clipped by 4 bases and J by 0 bases, with 12 bases between them. CDR3 region: CASSSPTPLNTEAFF. The CDR3 nucleotides are TGTGCCAGCAGCTCTCCGACACCCTTGAACACTGAAGCTTTCTTT.

V usage is TRBV2 and J usage is TRBJ1-5; possibly TRBD1 for D (5 bases). CDR3 size: 15 residues. The germline V gene has CDR1 SNHLY and CDR2 FYNNEI. Trimming left V 6 bases short and J 0 bases short, with 12 bases between. The CDR3 nucleotides are TGTGCCAGCAGGGAACAGGCTTATAGCAATCAGCCCCAGCATTTT. Amino acids: CASREQAYSNQPQHF. Variable domain in full (rest from reference TRBV2 and TRBJ1-5): EPEVTQTPSHQVTQMGQEVILRCVPISNHLYFYWYRQILGQKVEFLVSFYNNEISEKSEIFDDQFSVERPDGSNFTLKIRSTKLEDSAMYFCASREQAYSNQPQHFGDGTRLSIL.

V gene TRBV7-9 combines with J gene TRBJ1-3; D might be TRBD1 (6 bases). The CDR3 runs 17 residues. Germline lookup yields CDR1 SEHNR and CDR2 FQNEAQ (reference sequence). V gave up 4 bases and J gave up 6 bases, with 22 bases separating them. The CDR3 DNA sequence: TGTGCCAGCAGCTCCCCTAAAACGGGACAACAATTAAACACCATATATTTT. Translated, it gives CASSSPKTGQQLNTIYF.

This clone was picked up one time. The chain joins TRBV7-3 to TRBJ2-5; D is unclear. Germline V gives CDR1 SGHTA, CDR2 FQGTGA. The CDR3 is 13 amino acids. Trimming removed 1 base from V and 11 bases from J, with 14 bases in between. This CDR3 is CASSLSKSGEQYF. The CDR3 bases are TGTGCCAGCAGCTTAAGCAAGTCTGGAGAGCAGTACTTC.

The V call is TRBV6-5, the J call TRBJ2-1; 8 positions match TRBD1. Trimming cost V 3 bases and J 5 bases; bases outside gene matches: 6. CDR3 size: 15 residues. Germline assignment: CDR1 MNHEY and CDR2 SVGAGI. CDR3 nucleotides: TGTGCCAGCAGTTATCAACAGGGGGGAAACAATGAGCAGTTCTTC. Encoded protein: CASSYQQGGNNEQFF.

The chain couples TRBV4-1 to TRBJ1-1; D may be TRBD1 (6 bases). The germline V gene encodes CDR1 MGHRA and CDR2 YSYEKL. The V end was cut by 3 bases, the J end by 1 base, with 18 bases between. This CDR3 spans 17 amino acids. The CDR3 coding sequence is TGCGCCAGCAGCCAGTTTTTCAGGGGCCTCGCGAACACTGAAGCTTTCTTT. This gives the protein CASSQFFRGLANTEAFF.

This clone showed up just a few times. The genes are TRBV9 and TRBJ2-5; 10 bases fit TRBD1. Germline-derived CDR1 and CDR2 are SGDLS and YYNGEE. V was pared by 2 bases and J by 5 bases, with 6 bases of the junction left unmatched. The CDR3 spans 15 residues. CDR3 bases: TGTGCCAGCAGCGTCCGGGACAGGGGTTGGGAGACCCAGTACTTC. Residues: CASSVRDRGWETQYF.

The rearrangement links TRBV9 to TRBJ1-1; 10 nucleotides agree with TRBD1. Germline lookup yields CDR1 SGDLS and CDR2 YYNGEE. The CDR3 has 16 amino acids. The V segment lost 2 bases and the J segment 6 bases; nucleotides outside the gene matches: 10. The CDR3 protein is CASSVHRDRGRAEAFF. CDR3 nucleotides: TGTGCCAGCAGCGTCCACCGGGACAGGGGTAGGGCTGAAGCTTTCTTT. Filled out from reference TRBV9 and TRBJ1-1, the complete variable domain reads DSGVTQTPKHLITATGQRVTLRCSPRSGDLSVYWYQQSLDQGLQFLIQYYNGEERAKGNILERFSAQQFPDLHSELNLSSLELGDSALYFCASSVHRDRGRAEAFFGQGTRLTVV.

The rearrangement uses TRBV9 and TRBJ2-1; D ambiguous. The V gene's germline CDR1 is SGDLS and CDR2 YYNGEE. The CDR3 has 12 amino acids. Deletions cut 1 base from V and 7 bases from J, with 6 bases between. CDR3 amino acids: CASSVPRNEQFF. The CDR3 DNA sequence: TGTGCCAGCAGCGTACCCAGGAATGAGCAGTTCTTC.

The rearrangement links TRBV2 to TRBJ2-7; 9 nucleotides match TRBD1. The CDR3 consists of 14 residues. The V gene's germline CDR1 is SNHLY and CDR2 FYNNEI. J lost 7 bases, V lost 4 bases, and 8 bases had no gene match. Written as DNA, the CDR3 is TGTGCCAGCAGTGTATACAGGGGGCAGGGGGAGCAGTACTTC. This translates into CASSVYRGQGEQYF. Complete variable domain (other parts from reference TRBV2 and TRBJ2-7): EPEVTQTPSHQVTQMGQEVILRCVPISNHLYFYWYRQILGQKVEFLVSFYNNEISEKSEIFDDQFSVERPDGSNFTLKIRSTKLEDSAMYFCASSVYRGQGEQYFGPGTRLTVT.

The V gene is TRBV7-2, the J gene TRBJ1-5; D call uncertain. The CDR3 sequence is 13 residues long. Germline CDR1 SGHTA, CDR2 FQGNSA. V shed 5 bases and J shed 6 bases, with 11 bases lying between them. The chain's CDR3 is CASSTRKGQPQHF. CDR3 DNA: TGTGCCAGCAGCACTAGAAAAGGTCAGCCCCAGCATTTT.

The chain uses TRBV6-1 and TRBJ1-1; TRBD1 aligns across 7 bases. The V segment lost 2 bases and the J segment 3 bases; nucleotides outside the gene matches: 0. Germline loops: CDR1 MNHNS, CDR2 SASEGT. This CDR3 spans 13 amino acids. DNA for the CDR3: TGTGCCAGCAGTGAACAGGGGGACACTGAAGCTTTCTTT. Its translation: CASSEQGDTEAFF.

This clone was counted once. The V and J genes are TRBV28 and TRBJ1-2; no definite D call. CDR3 length: 12 residues. Germline lookup yields CDR1 MDHEN and CDR2 SYDVKM. The V end was cut by 3 bases, the J end by 2 bases, with 4 bases between. CDR3 nucleotides: TGTGCCAGCAGTTTTCTGAACTATGGCTACACCTTC. Protein sequence: CASSFLNYGYTF.

This chain uses TRBV19 with TRBJ2-1; 9 bases fit TRBD1. Germline V CDR1 and CDR2: LNHDA, SQIVND (reference sequence). This CDR3 comprises 15 residues. Unmatched junction bases numbered 10, after V lost 6 bases and J lost 7 bases. The CDR3 region is CASSLSGQGGNEQFF. The CDR3, as DNA: TGTGCCAGTAGCTTATCGGGACAGGGAGGAAATGAGCAGTTCTTC.

This clone was picked up a small number of times. The V and J genes are TRBV5-5 and TRBJ2-7; 7 nucleotides agree with TRBD2. Germline V CDR1 and CDR2: SGHKS, YYEKEE (reference sequence). Trimming removed 4 bases from V and 8 bases from J; junction bases left unmatched: 12. The CDR3 runs to 14 residues. The CDR3 nucleotides are TGTGCCAGCAGCCCCCAAAGCGGCGGGGGAAAGCAGTACTTC. It codes for CASSPQSGGGKQYF.

This clone was detected only a few times. This chain joins TRBV5-6 and TRBJ2-5, with 9 bases aligning to TRBD1. CDR1 SGHDT and CDR2 YYEEEE come from the germline V gene. This CDR3 contains 14 residues. Germline trimming cut 3 bases from V and 2 bases from J; bases unmatched to any gene: 2. CDR3 in DNA: TGTGCCAGCAGCTGGGACAGGGCACAAGAGACCCAGTACTTC. Translating it yields CASSWDRAQETQYF. The entire variable domain, with the rest obtained from reference TRBV5-6 and TRBJ2-5, is as follows: DAGVTQSPTHLIKTRGQQVTLRCSPKSGHDTVSWYQQALGQGPQFIFQYYEEEERQRGNFPDRFSGHQFPNYSSELNVNALLLGDSALYLCASSWDRAQETQYFGPGTRLLVL.

V gene TRBV6-6 combines with J gene TRBJ1-2; 8 positions match TRBD1. The junction had 5 bases not matched to a gene; V was cut back by 4 bases and J by 4 bases. The CDR3 runs to 14 residues. Per germline, CDR1 MNHNY and CDR2 SVGAGI (reference sequence). CDR3: CASSFVGQGYGYTF. As DNA, the CDR3 is TGTGCCAGCAGTTTCGTCGGACAGGGCTATGGCTACACCTTC.

This chain connects TRBV7-2 to TRBJ2-7; D is perhaps TRBD2 (6 bases). With 4 bases removed from V and 4 bases from J, the gap between germline ends came to 17 bases. Per the germline V gene, CDR1 is SGHTA and CDR2 is FQGNSA. The CDR3 length is 15 residues. CDR3 DNA: TGTGCCAGCAGCTCGTCTGTTGGAGGGTCTTACGAGCAGTACTTC. This codes for CASSSSVGGSYEQYF.

In its sample, this clone was seen once. The rearrangement uses TRBV10-3 and TRBJ2-5; D may be TRBD2 (5 bases). Trimming removed 0 bases from V and 4 bases from J, with 9 bases in between. This CDR3 spans 14 amino acids. Germline V gene data show CDR1 as ENHRY and CDR2 as SYGVKD. CDR3 protein: CAISESRAGETQYF. CDR3 DNA sequence: TGTGCCATCAGTGAGTCGAGGGCAGGAGAGACCCAGTACTTC.

The V and J genes are TRBV4-3 and TRBJ2-2; 8 bases are shared with TRBD2. The ends lost 0 bases at V and 7 bases at J; junction bases unmatched: 7. CDR3 length equals 16 residues. Germline CDR1 reads LGHNA; CDR2 reads YSLEER. The CDR3 DNA sequence: TGCGCCAGCAGCCAAGACTCCCGACTAGCGAGCGGGGAGCTGTTTTTT. It is translated as CASSQDSRLASGELFF.

The V call is TRBV27, the J call TRBJ1-5; tentatively, D is TRBD1 (5 bases). This CDR3 is built from 13 residues. Germline V gene lookup returns CDR1 MNHEY and CDR2 SMNVEV (reference sequence). V lost 6 bases to trimming and J lost 3 bases, with 9 bases between them. CDR3 loop: CASRADINQPQHF. The CDR3 region has the DNA TGTGCCAGCAGGGCGGACATCAATCAGCCCCAGCATTTT.

This chain connects TRBV14 to TRBJ1-1; no firm D call. The CDR3 extends over 13 amino acids. Trimming removed 4 bases at V and 6 bases at J, with 12 bases between. CDR1 and CDR2 from the germline V gene are SGHDN and FVKESK. CDR3 sequence reads: CASSLHSLSEAFF. For the CDR3, the DNA is TGTGCCAGCAGCCTCCACAGCCTTTCTGAAGCTTTCTTT.

V usage is TRBV5-4 and J usage is TRBJ1-4; D unclear. Germline V gene data show CDR1 as SGHNT and CDR2 as YYREEE (reference sequence). V lost 1 base to trimming and J lost 0 bases, with 10 bases between them. The CDR3 contains 16 residues. The CDR3 DNA follows: TGTGCCAGCAGCTTGACGGGGAGGGCAACTAATGAAAAACTGTTTTTT. Translated, it gives CASSLTGRATNEKLFF.

This chain joins TRBV28 and TRBJ1-4, with D possibly TRBD1 on 6 matching bases. The CDR3 runs 14 residues. Per germline, CDR1 MDHEN and CDR2 SYDVKM. The V gene lost 0 bases and the J gene lost 8 bases, with 10 bases spanning the gap. This CDR3 is CASSLWQGKEKLFF. CDR3 in DNA: TGTGCCAGCAGTTTATGGCAGGGGAAGGAAAAACTGTTTTTT.

CDR3 protein: CAISESSGGTTDTQYF. CDR3 nucleotides: TGTGCCATCAGTGAGTCGAGCGGGGGAACGACAGATACGCAGTATTTT. The rearrangement uses TRBV10-3 and TRBJ2-3, with 8 bases lining up with TRBD2. Germline assignment: CDR1 ENHRY and CDR2 SYGVKD. V shed 0 bases, J shed 3 bases, and the junction held 5 bases outside the gene matches. CDR3 length equals 16 residues.

The rearrangement uses TRBV7-9 and TRBJ1-1; TRBD1 aligns across 7 bases. V lost 5 bases to trimming and J lost 9 bases; unmatched junction nucleotides: 6. Germline V gene sequence: CDR1 SEHNR, CDR2 FQNEAQ (reference sequence). The CDR3 is made up of 12 amino acids. The DNA of the CDR3 is TGTGCCAGCAGCGCGGGACAGATCAAAGCTTTCTTT. Amino acids: CASSAGQIKAFF.

This chain connects TRBV19 to TRBJ1-5, with a weak D call TRBD1 (5 bases). From germline, CDR1 is LNHDA and CDR2 SQIVND (reference sequence). The CDR3 is made up of 18 amino acids. Between the trimmed V and J ends, which lost 1 base and 2 bases, there was a span of 18 bases. The chain's CDR3 is CASSIVWGLGMGNQPQHF. The CDR3, as DNA: TGTGCCAGTAGTATAGTCTGGGGCCTAGGGATGGGCAATCAGCCCCAGCATTTT. Combining the CDR3 with reference TRBV19 and TRBJ1-5 gives the whole variable domain DGGITQSPKYLFRKEGQNVTLSCEQNLNHDAMYWYRQDPGQGLRLIYYSQIVNDFQKGDIAEGYSVSREKKESFPLTVTSAQKNPTAFYLCASSIVWGLGMGNQPQHFGDGTRLSIL.

The chain recombines TRBV6-1 with TRBJ1-2, with D possibly being TRBD1 (6 bases). This CDR3 is built from 14 residues. Germline CDR1 and CDR2: MNHNS and SASEGT. Deletions cut 6 bases from V and 2 bases from J, with 13 bases between. The CDR3 loop is CASRLVTGNYGYTF. In DNA, the CDR3 is TGTGCCAGCAGGCTCGTAACAGGGAACTATGGCTACACCTTC.